Presented here are 14 T cell receptor beta chains from one specimen sequenced in a study of T-cell reconstitution after alpha-beta-depleted transplantation in children. Unique molecular identifiers were incorporated when the TCRbeta library was constructed. TCRdb re-analysed the PCR reads in MiXCR, keeping a single row per CDR3 protein. The repertoire holds about a million distinct CDR3 sequences, with 25% to 35% as singletons. Sequencing used PBMCs, mostly from graft donor cells, obtained 360 days after TCRalphabeta/CD19-depleted stem cell transplant. These receptors came from a boy younger than two who had a stem cell transplant for SCID, so the T cells may come from the graft donor.

The table lists this clonotype with a few counts. V gene TRBV5-1 combines with J gene TRBJ2-5; the D call may be TRBD1 or TRBD2 (5 bases each). The CDR3 has 16 residues. CDR1 is SGHRS and CDR2 is YFSETQ in the germline V gene. The V gene lost 4 bases and the J gene lost 4 bases, with 20 bases spanning the gap. For the CDR3, the DNA is TGCGCCAGCAGCACGGGGACCTCTGGGATAGTAGAGACCCAGTACTTC. The encoded protein is CASSTGTSGIVETQYF.

The V gene is TRBV7-9, the J gene TRBJ2-1; the D gene is possibly TRBD2 (6 bases). Trimming took 1 base from V and 7 from J, leaving 14 bases between them. The CDR3 is made up of 15 amino acids. CDR1 and CDR2 (germline): SEHNR, FQNEAQ (reference sequence). The CDR3 loop reads CASSLGGVRNNEQFF. Written as DNA, the CDR3 is TGTGCCAGCAGCTTAGGGGGGGTCCGGAATAATGAGCAGTTCTTC.

The rearrangement links TRBV7-9 to TRBJ2-7; TRBD1 matches at 8 bases. After removal of 4 bases from V and 2 bases from J, the junction contained 4 bases not matched to a gene. The length of the CDR3 is 14 residues. CDR1 is SEHNR and CDR2 is FQNEAQ in the germline V gene (reference sequence). This CDR3 is CASSWEDRAYEQYF. The CDR3 coding sequence is TGTGCCAGCAGCTGGGAGGACAGGGCCTACGAGCAGTACTTC. The full variable domain, in which reference TRBV7-9 and TRBJ2-7 provide the parts outside the CDR3, is DTGVSQNPRHKITKRGQNVTFRCDPISEHNRLYWYRQTLGQGPEFLTYFQNEAQLEKSRLLSDRFSAERPKGSFSTLEIQRTEQGDSAMYLCASSWEDRAYEQYFGPGTRLTVT.

The chain employs TRBV7-2 and TRBJ2-5, with TRBD1 matching over 8 bases. This CDR3 spans 16 amino acids. Germline V gene lookup returns CDR1 SGHTA and CDR2 FQGNSA. Germline trimming cut 1 base from V and 4 bases from J; bases unmatched to any gene: 8. The CDR3 region has the DNA TGTGCCAGCAGCTTAGTATTTCTAGGACAGGGAGAGACCCAGTACTTC. It specifies CASSLVFLGQGETQYF.

The rearrangement links TRBV5-1 to TRBJ2-7; no clear D gene. V was cut by 2 bases and J by 3 bases, with 9 bases left in between. The CDR3 totals 13 residues. CDR1 and CDR2 (germline): SGHRS, YFSETQ. The CDR3, as DNA: TGCGCCAGCAGCTTAGGCAGTGACTACGAGCAGTACTTC. Translating gives CASSLGSDYEQYF. Supplemented by reference TRBV5-1 and TRBJ2-7, the full variable domain reads KAGVTQTPRYLIKTRGQQVTLSCSPISGHRSVSWYQQTPGQGLQFLFEYFSETQRNKGNFPGRFSGRQFSNSRSEMNVSTLELGDSALYLCASSLGSDYEQYFGPGTRLTVT.

V usage is TRBV20-1 and J usage is TRBJ1-2; D not certain. The V and J ends lost 0 bases and 4 bases respectively, with 9 bases between them. Germline V gene lookup returns CDR1 DFQATT and CDR2 SNEGSKA (reference sequence). This CDR3 region has 13 residues. The CDR3 loop is CSARDLRVYGYTF. In DNA form, the CDR3 reads TGCAGTGCTAGAGATCTTAGGGTCTATGGCTACACCTTC.

The sample holds a few counts of this clonotype. J is TRBJ2-1 and V is TRBV3-1, with 13 bases that match TRBD2. CDR3 length: 18 residues. The V gene's germline CDR1 is LGHDT and CDR2 YNNKEL (reference sequence). Trimming took 4 bases from V and 4 from J; bases not matched to a gene: 10. CDR3 region: CASSPSPPGLAGYNEQFF. The CDR3 DNA is TGTGCCAGCAGCCCTAGCCCACCGGGACTAGCGGGATACAATGAGCAGTTCTTC.

The J gene is TRBJ2-1, the V gene TRBV5-1; TRBD1 aligns across 9 bases. Germline loops: CDR1 SGHRS, CDR2 YFSETQ. V shed 0 bases, J shed 9 bases, and the junction held 7 bases outside the gene matches. CDR3 length equals 15 residues. The CDR3 coding sequence is TGCGCCAGCAGCTTGGCCGGACAGGGGATGGTTGAGCAGTTCTTC. Encoded protein: CASSLAGQGMVEQFF.

CDR3: CASSQGSGAKNIQYF. For the CDR3, the DNA is TGTGCCAGCAGCCAAGGTTCAGGGGCCAAAAACATTCAGTACTTC. The chain employs TRBV3-1 and TRBJ2-4; TRBD1 might be the D (5 bases). The CDR3 consists of 15 residues. V dropped 1 base and J dropped 1 base, with 8 bases sitting between them. Germline CDR1 LGHDT, CDR2 YNNKEL (reference sequence).

The chain recombines TRBV6-5 with TRBJ2-2; D not resolved. The germline V gene has CDR1 MNHEY and CDR2 SVGAGI. Trimming cost V 3 bases and J 8 bases, with 4 bases left between them. The CDR3 spans 11 residues. The CDR3 protein is CASSYEGELFF. Written as DNA, the CDR3 is TGTGCCAGCAGTTATGAGGGGGAGCTGTTTTTT.

V usage is TRBV19 and J usage is TRBJ1-5; D call uncertain. V shed 3 bases and J shed 2 bases, with 8 bases lying between them. Looked up from germline, CDR1 is LNHDA and CDR2 is SQIVND (reference sequence). This CDR3 comprises 14 residues. CDR3 amino acids: CASSIEKGNQPQHF. CDR3 DNA sequence: TGTGCCAGTAGTATTGAAAAGGGCAATCAGCCCCAGCATTTT.

The gene calls are TRBV7-6 and TRBJ2-1; 10 bases line up with TRBD1. The CDR3 loop spans 16 amino acids. V was clipped by 1 base and J by 7 bases; unmatched bases: 7. Looked up from germline, CDR1 is SGHVS and CDR2 is FNYEAQ. The CDR3 DNA follows: TGTGCCAGCAGCTTAGGGGACAGGGGATTCCCAAATGAGCAGTTCTTC. Amino acid sequence: CASSLGDRGFPNEQFF.

This sequence joins TRBV6-2 or TRBV6-3 and TRBJ1-1; D is ambiguous. V shed 2 bases and J shed 7 bases, with 5 bases lying between them. This CDR3 contains 11 residues. Germline CDR1 is MNHEY and CDR2 is SVGEGT. The CDR3 DNA sequence: TGTGCCAGCAGTTACCTAAATGAAGCTTTCTTT. Amino acid sequence: CASSYLNEAFF.

This clonotype appeared a few times. The chain couples TRBV5-1 to TRBJ1-4, with a possible D match to TRBD1 (6 bases). In germline, CDR1 is SGHRS, CDR2 YFSETQ. This CDR3 comprises 14 residues. Trimming removed 4 bases at V and 6 bases at J, with 13 bases between. The CDR3 is CASSRGGPDEKLFF. CDR3 sequence (DNA): TGCGCCAGCAGCCGGGGGGGGCCTGATGAAAAACTGTTTTTT.